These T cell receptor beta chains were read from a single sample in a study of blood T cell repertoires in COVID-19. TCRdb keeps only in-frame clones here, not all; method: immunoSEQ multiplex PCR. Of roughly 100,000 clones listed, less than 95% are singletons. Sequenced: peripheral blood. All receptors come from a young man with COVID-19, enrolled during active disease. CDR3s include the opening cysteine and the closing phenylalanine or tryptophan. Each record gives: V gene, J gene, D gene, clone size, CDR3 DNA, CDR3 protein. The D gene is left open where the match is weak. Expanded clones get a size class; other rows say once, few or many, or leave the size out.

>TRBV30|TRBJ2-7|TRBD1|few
TGTGCCTGGAGATATTCTGACAGGGTCACCTCCGAGCAGTACTTC
CAWRYSDRVTSEQYF
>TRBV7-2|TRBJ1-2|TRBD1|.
TGTGCCAGCAGCTTTCTAAGGGGGCACGATGGCTACACCTTC
CASSFLRGHDGYTF
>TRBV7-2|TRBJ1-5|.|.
TGTGCCAGCAGCCCATCCCGGGGTTATAGCAATCAGCCCCAGCATTTT
CASSPSRGYSNQPQHF
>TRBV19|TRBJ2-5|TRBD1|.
TGTGCCAGTAGTCAGGGGGCATTAGTGGAGACCCAGTACTTC
CASSQGALVETQYF
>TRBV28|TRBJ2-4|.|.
TGTGCCAGCAGTTTAAGGAGGTCCGACAAAAACATTCAGTACTTC
CASSLRRSDKNIQYF
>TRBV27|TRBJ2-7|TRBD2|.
TGTGCCAGCAGTGACTCCGGCGGACTAGCGGCCTACGAGCAGTACTTC
CASSDSGGLAAYEQYF
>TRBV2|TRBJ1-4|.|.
TGTGCCAGCAGTGATACACCTGCAACTAATGAAAAACTGTTTTTT
CASSDTPATNEKLFF
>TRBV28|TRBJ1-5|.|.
.
CASSFSLDRFSNQPQHF
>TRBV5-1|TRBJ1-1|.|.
TGCGCCAGCAGCTTGCGGCAGGGGAACACTGAAGCTTTCTTT
CASSLRQGNTEAFF
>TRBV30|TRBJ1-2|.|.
TGTGCCTGGAGATGGACATCCCCCTATGGCTACACCTTC
CAWRWTSPYGYTF
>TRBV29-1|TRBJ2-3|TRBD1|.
TGCAGCGTTTCCAGGGGGACGGGCACAGATACGCAGTATTTT
CSVSRGTGTDTQYF
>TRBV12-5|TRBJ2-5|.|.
TGTGCTAGTGGTTTTGGGGCGGGACAAGAGACCCAGTACTTC
CASGFGAGQETQYF
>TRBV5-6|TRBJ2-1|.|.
TGTGCCAGCAGCTTGGGTTGGCGGGACAATGAGCAGTTCTTC
CASSLGWRDNEQFF
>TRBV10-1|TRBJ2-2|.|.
TGCGCCAGCGGAGGGTACACCGGGGAGCTGTTTTTT
CASGGYTGELFF
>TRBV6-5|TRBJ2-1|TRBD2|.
TGTGCCAGCAGTTACGTAGCGGGCAGCTCCTACAATGAGCAGTTCTTC
CASSYVAGSSYNEQFF
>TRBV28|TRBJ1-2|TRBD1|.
TGTGCCAGCAGTATCGTACAGGGGGCGCGGCATGGCTACACCTTC
CASSIVQGARHGYTF
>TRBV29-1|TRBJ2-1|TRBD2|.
TGCAGCACGAAGACTAGCGGGAGTTCCTACAATGAGCAGTTCTTC
CSTKTSGSSYNEQFF
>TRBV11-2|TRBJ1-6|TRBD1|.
TGTGCCAGCAGCTCAAACAGGGGCGAGTCACCCCTCCACTTT
CASSSNRGESPLHF
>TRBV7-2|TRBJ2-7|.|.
TGTGCCAGCAGCCGGGGGATGGGCAGCTACGAGCAGTACTTC
CASSRGMGSYEQYF
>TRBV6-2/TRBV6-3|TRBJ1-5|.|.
TGTGCCAGCAGTAGGCCCCAGGGTGAGGTAGGCAATCAGCCCCAGCATTTT
CASSRPQGEVGNQPQHF